The sequence of this T cell receptor (beta chain) was determined in a study of beta chain features in type 1 diabetes. Study summary: The study examined 107,917,701 sorted cells across all samples.

Overall study results and limits: The naive, central memory and Treg TCRB repertoires looked more alike in patients than they did in healthy donors. Lower insertion and higher deletion counts appeared at VDJ junctions in type 1 diabetes patients. All four CD4+ subsets of Type 1 diabetes patients contained TCRB CDR3s that were moderately but significantly shorter.

V lost 4 bases to trimming and J lost 4 bases, with 11 bases between them. Germline V lookup: CDR1 SGHRS, CDR2 YFSETQ. The CDR3 spans 14 residues. What was sequenced were expressed TCRB transcripts, since all of the isolated RNA had been reverse transcribed. Average reads for naive, central memory and regulatory T cell samples were around 4 million. Only in-frame clones appear in the TCRdb table, and some are missing; sequencing was by immunoSEQ multiplex PCR. This table has under 350,000 clones, 24% appearing once. Comments on this clone: Its antigen is still unknown.

The sequence came from a woman in her thirties with type 1 diabetes. Sequences were obtained from naive CD4+ T cells from blood. The chain employs TRBV5-1 and TRBJ1-4, with D hard to call. The CDR3 region is CASSRGNYNEKLFF. In DNA form, the CDR3 reads TGCGCCAGCAGCCGAGGGAACTATAATGAAAAACTGTTTTTT.